These 32 T cell receptor beta chains were all obtained from the same sample, sequenced in a study of response to subunit inactivated influenza vaccine. TCRdb re-analysed the RT-PCR reads in MiXCR, keeping a single row per CDR3 protein. The table lists fewer than 750,000 distinct CDR3 sequences, about 15% of them singletons. This sample comprised PBMCs from blood, obtained 11 to 12 days after vaccination. These receptors all stem from a man over 45 who received an inactivated influenza vaccine.

The V call is TRBV12-3 or TRBV12-4, the J call TRBJ1-4; no clear D. This CDR3 is 12 amino acids long. V was pared by 7 bases and J by 8 bases, with 11 bases between. The CDR3 DNA sequence: TGTGCCAGCAAGGGCCTGGGAGAAAAACTGTTTTTT. This sequence encodes CASKGLGEKLFF.

V and J are TRBV25-1 and TRBJ2-7; 11 bases map to TRBD2. The CDR3 is made up of 17 amino acids. J lost 3 bases, V lost 0 bases, and 7 bases had no gene match. Looked up from germline, CDR1 is MGHDK and CDR2 is SYGVNS. The CDR3 nucleotides are TGTGCCAGCAGTGAATACGGGGGACTAGCGGAGCTCTACGAGCAGTACTTC. Translated, it gives CASSEYGGLAELYEQYF.

This clonotype turned up a few times. The chain combines TRBV20-1 with TRBJ2-5; tentative D call: TRBD2 (5 bases). The CDR3 is made up of 12 amino acids. V shed 7 bases and J shed 2 bases, with 11 bases lying between them. Germline V gene data show CDR1 as DFQATT and CDR2 as SNEGSKA (reference sequence). The CDR3 nucleotides read TGCAGTGTTTCGGGGTCGCAAGAGACCCAGTACTTC. Translation: CSVSGSQETQYF.

This clonotype was detected a few times. The rearrangement joins TRBV12-3 or TRBV12-4 to TRBJ2-7; D could derive from TRBD1 or TRBD2 (6 bases each). The CDR3 is 16 residues long. The V and J ends lost 5 bases and 4 bases respectively, with 21 bases between them. CDR3 sequence reads: CASSRAGTQGLYEQYF. CDR3 bases: TGTGCCAGCAGTAGGGCCGGGACACAAGGACTATACGAGCAGTACTTC.

About this clonotype: The conserved phenylalanine or tryptophan is not found at the CDR3 terminus, so this likely reflects a read error. CDR3 region: CASSLGQKETQYL. The CDR3 bases are TGTGCCAGCAGCCTGGGACAGAAAGAGACCCAGTACCTC. The rearrangement links TRBV13 to TRBJ2-5, with 7 positions matching TRBD1. The CDR3 extends over 13 amino acids. The V segment lost 5 bases and the J segment 3 bases; nucleotides outside the gene matches: 3. Per germline, CDR1 PRHDT and CDR2 FYEKMQ (reference sequence).

The chain has TRBV7-2 and TRBJ2-7; TRBD2 is a possible D gene (5 bases). CDR3 size: 16 residues. Germline lookup yields CDR1 SGHTA and CDR2 FQGNSA. The V end lost 0 bases, the J end lost 0 bases, and 12 bases lay between the germline ends. The CDR3 sequence: CASSLASSRSSYEQYF. CDR3 in DNA: TGTGCCAGCAGCTTAGCCTCTAGCCGTAGCTCCTACGAGCAGTACTTC.

This clonotype was picked up a small number of times. The V and J genes are TRBV4-2 and TRBJ2-3; D is perhaps TRBD1 or TRBD2 (5 bases each). The CDR3 contains 16 residues. V lost 3 bases and J 0 bases, leaving 13 bases between the germline ends. CDR1 and CDR2 (germline): LGHNA, YNFKEQ. The DNA for the CDR3 is TGTGCCAGCAGCCAGGCCGGGACCGTAAGCACAGATACGCAGTATTTT. The encoded protein is CASSQAGTVSTDTQYF.

This clonotype has just a few counts. The chain couples TRBV11-2 to TRBJ2-3; no definite D call. Germline CDR1 SGHAT, CDR2 FQNNGV. The CDR3 spans 12 residues. Trimming pared 2 bases from V and 11 bases from J, leaving 11 bases between. In DNA form, the CDR3 reads TGTGCCAGCAGCTTACCTTCTGCTAAGCAGTATTTT. Residues: CASSLPSAKQYF.

This clonotype was seen only a few times. The V call is TRBV29-1, the J call TRBJ2-2; D not certain. Per the germline V gene, CDR1 is SQVTM and CDR2 is ANQGSEA. V lost 6 bases and J lost 5, with 13 bases in between. The CDR3 is 13 residues long. CDR3 nucleotide sequence: TGCAGCGTAGAGGTCGGTCTGACCGGGGAGCTGTTTTTT. Translation: CSVEVGLTGELFF.

A single count supports this clonotype. V gene TRBV19 combines with J gene TRBJ1-1; a weak D match, TRBD1 (6 bases). V was trimmed by 6 bases and J by 4 bases, leaving 18 bases between them. CDR3 length: 15 amino acids. Germline values: CDR1 LNHDA, CDR2 SQIVND (reference sequence). The CDR3 bases are TGTGCCAGTAGCATCGACGGGGGCTGGTTCACTGAAGCTTTCTTT. Its protein product is CASSIDGGWFTEAFF.

This clonotype was picked up many times. This chain's CDR3 is CASRGQGVFPLHF. As DNA, the CDR3 is TGTGCCAGCAGGGGACAGGGTGTTTTTCCCCTCCACTTT. This chain links TRBV3-1 with TRBJ1-6; 9 bases align to TRBD1. V shed 6 bases and J 13 bases; nucleotides not matched to a gene: 7. Looked up from germline, CDR1 is LGHDT and CDR2 is YNNKEL (reference sequence). There are 13 residues in the CDR3.

This clonotype has a handful of counts. The chain recombines TRBV7-2 with TRBJ1-5, with 7 nucleotides matching TRBD1. The trim removed 1 base at V and 4 bases at J, leaving 4 bases unmatched. The CDR3 has 15 amino acids. Germline assignment: CDR1 SGHTA and CDR2 FQGNSA. CDR3: CASSLGARGNQPQHF. Written as DNA, the CDR3 is TGTGCCAGCAGCTTAGGGGCCAGGGGGAATCAGCCCCAGCATTTT.

This clonotype was found a few times. The V gene is TRBV4-2, the J gene TRBJ2-2, with TRBD2 identical over 9 bases. Germline V gene lookup returns CDR1 LGHNA and CDR2 YNFKEQ. V was pared by 4 bases and J by 4 bases, with 16 bases of the junction left unmatched. The CDR3 has 19 residues. The CDR3 sequence: CASSPSTGLAGRRTGELFF. For the CDR3, the DNA is TGTGCCAGCAGCCCGTCCACGGGGCTAGCGGGGAGACGCACCGGGGAGCTGTTTTTT.

This chain links TRBV7-6 with TRBJ2-3, with 10 bases lining up with TRBD2. J lost 3 bases, V lost 6 bases, and 9 bases had no gene match. Germline values: CDR1 SGHVS, CDR2 FNYEAQ. The CDR3 runs to 16 residues. CDR3 amino acids: CASSLSGLAATDTQYF. In DNA, the CDR3 is TGTGCCAGCAGTCTAAGCGGACTAGCGGCAACAGATACGCAGTATTTT.

There are many counts of this clonotype. A junction end diverges from the germline sequence, so it may reflect a read error. The chain links TRBV5-1 to TRBJ2-7; 10 bases agree with TRBD1. Germline CDR1 and CDR2: SGHRS and YFSETQ. The CDR3 consists of 14 residues. In DNA, the CDR3 is TGTGCCAGCAGCTTCGGGACAGGGGCCTACGAGCAGTACTTC. Translated, it gives CASSFGTGAYEQYF.

This clonotype has only a few counts. The rearrangement links TRBV20-1 to TRBJ2-5; TRBD2 might be the D (6 bases). V was clipped by 3 bases and J by 7 bases, with 15 bases between them. Germline V gene sequence: CDR1 DFQATT, CDR2 SNEGSKA (reference sequence). The CDR3 sequence is 13 residues long. The DNA of the CDR3 is TGCAGTGCTAGTCGGGACTCGACGGGGACCCAGTACTTC. It specifies CSASRDSTGTQYF.

The rearrangement links TRBV10-3 to TRBJ2-7; D may be TRBD2 (5 bases). V was cut by 6 bases and J by 3 bases, with 9 bases left in between. The CDR3 sequence is 12 residues long. Germline V lookup: CDR1 ENHRY, CDR2 SYGVKD. The CDR3 nucleotides are TGTGCCATCAGCGGCCGGGACTACGAGCAGTACTTC. This sequence encodes CAISGRDYEQYF.

This clonotype occurred a few times. The CDR3 DNA reads as TGCAGGCTAGGGGAGGACTATGGCTACACCTTC. Amino acids: CRLGEDYGYTF. The chain couples TRBV20-1 to TRBJ1-2; possible D gene TRBD1, 5 bases. Per the germline V gene, CDR1 is DFQATT and CDR2 is SNEGSKA (reference sequence). The CDR3 is 11 residues long.

V is TRBV18 and J is TRBJ1-6; 10 nucleotides line up with TRBD1. The CDR3 extends over 15 amino acids. Germline V gene sequence: CDR1 KGHSH, CDR2 LQKENI. V gave up 3 bases and J gave up 9 bases; unmatched junction bases: 5. This CDR3 reads CASSPSGQGISPLHF. CDR3 nucleotides: TGTGCCAGCTCACCGTCGGGACAGGGGATTTCACCCCTCCACTTT.

This clonotype was seen a handful of times. The genes are TRBV4-1 and TRBJ2-2; D tentatively reads TRBD1 or TRBD2 (6 bases each). Trimming stripped 2 bases from V and 7 bases from J, with 8 bases between. The length of the CDR3 is 13 residues. Per germline, CDR1 MGHRA and CDR2 YSYEKL. The CDR3 region is CASSQRGVGELFF. As DNA, the CDR3 is TGCGCCAGCAGCCAAAGGGGGGTCGGGGAGCTGTTTTTT.

The chain is built from TRBV20-1 and TRBJ2-1, with D perhaps TRBD2 (6 bases). Germline V CDR1 and CDR2: DFQATT, SNEGSKA (reference sequence). This CDR3 region has 13 residues. The germline V and J ends were trimmed by 1 base and 6 bases, with 10 bases remaining between them. CDR3 region: CSARAREFNEQFF. The CDR3 DNA follows: TGCAGTGCTAGAGCCCGGGAGTTCAATGAGCAGTTCTTC.

This chain joins TRBV20-1 and TRBJ2-5; unclear D gene. Between the trimmed V and J ends, which lost 5 bases and 2 bases, there was a span of 12 bases. This CDR3 has 13 residues. Germline V gene sequence: CDR1 DFQATT, CDR2 SNEGSKA (reference sequence). Here the CDR3 reads CSAPRHLQETQYF. The CDR3 DNA is TGCAGTGCTCCCAGACACTTACAAGAGACCCAGTACTTC.

V usage is TRBV5-1 and J usage is TRBJ2-7; 8 bases fit TRBD1. The CDR3 length is 16 residues. Looked up from germline, CDR1 is SGHRS and CDR2 is YFSETQ. The junction had 9 bases not matched to a gene; V was cut back by 0 bases and J by 4 bases. As DNA, the CDR3 is TGCGCCAGCAGCTTGGCCCCCGTCGGACAGGGATACGAGCAGTACTTC. Translated, it gives CASSLAPVGQGYEQYF.

In its sample, this clonotype was seen a few times. The V gene is TRBV5-6, the J gene TRBJ2-7, with a tentative D call TRBD2 (6 bases). Germline CDR1 reads SGHDT; CDR2 reads YYEEEE. V was pared by 4 bases and J by 3 bases, with 14 bases between. The CDR3 is 14 amino acids. CDR3 bases: TGTGCCAGCAGCCCCGGCGCGGGAAACTACGAGCAGTACTTC. Translating gives CASSPGAGNYEQYF. The full variable domain, with the rest looked up from reference TRBV5-6 and TRBJ2-7, is DAGVTQSPTHLIKTRGQQVTLRCSPKSGHDTVSWYQQALGQGPQFIFQYYEEEERQRGNFPDRFSGHQFPNYSSELNVNALLLGDSALYLCASSPGAGNYEQYFGPGTRLTVT.

This clonotype was detected only a few times. This chain joins TRBV12-3 or TRBV12-4 and TRBJ1-4, with no clear D. The CDR3 sequence is 12 residues long. V was clipped by 2 bases and J by 8 bases, with 6 bases between them. CDR3 amino acids: CASSLLSEKLFF. The CDR3, as DNA: TGTGCCAGCAGTTTACTATCCGAAAAACTGTTTTTT.

This chain joins TRBV4-3 and TRBJ1-2; 7 bases are a match to TRBD1. After removal of 1 base from V and 2 bases from J, the junction contained 7 bases not matched to a gene. Per the germline V gene, CDR1 is LGHNA and CDR2 is YSLEER. The CDR3 is 16 residues long. CDR3 in DNA: TGCGCCAGCAGCCAAGTGAAGGGGGCGACCAACTATGGCTACACCTTC. It yields the protein CASSQVKGATNYGYTF.

J is TRBJ2-7 and V is TRBV10-3, with TRBD1 matching 9 bases. This CDR3 has 14 residues. The V and J ends lost 8 bases and 0 bases, in that order; junction bases with no gene match: 5. Germline V gene data show CDR1 as ENHRY and CDR2 as SYGVKD. DNA of the CDR3: TGTGCCATCGGGGACAGGGCGAGCTCCTACGAGCAGTACTTC. Amino acid sequence: CAIGDRASSYEQYF.

This clonotype occurred a few times. This chain links TRBV29-1 with TRBJ1-2; D gene uncertain. This CDR3 has 11 residues. Trimming took 7 bases from V and 8 from J, leaving 14 bases between them. From germline, CDR1 is SQVTM and CDR2 ANQGSEA. DNA of the CDR3: TGCAGCGCCTCGCGCGGTAGCGGCTACACCTTC. Translating gives CSASRGSGYTF. Complete variable domain (other parts from reference TRBV29-1 and TRBJ1-2): SAVISQKPSRDICQRGTSLTIQCQVDSQVTMMFWYRQQPGQSLTLIATANQGSEATYESGFVIDKFPISRPNLTFSTLTVSNMSPEDSSIYLCSASRGSGYTFGSGTRLTVV.

This clonotype has more than one count but fewer than ten. The chain is built from TRBV29-1 and TRBJ1-1; D call uncertain. This CDR3 region has 13 residues. Trimming shortened V by 6 bases and J by 0 bases, and 11 bases separated the two germline ends. Germline lookup yields CDR1 SQVTM and CDR2 ANQGSEA. CDR3 nucleotide sequence: TGCAGCGTCCTGGACGGCTTGAACACTGAAGCTTTCTTT. Translation: CSVLDGLNTEAFF. Full variable domain (outside the CDR3, taken from reference TRBV29-1 and TRBJ1-1): SAVISQKPSRDICQRGTSLTIQCQVDSQVTMMFWYRQQPGQSLTLIATANQGSEATYESGFVIDKFPISRPNLTFSTLTVSNMSPEDSSIYLCSVLDGLNTEAFFGQGTRLTVV.

The chain has TRBV15 and TRBJ1-4, with D perhaps TRBD1 (6 bases). The CDR3 is 14 amino acids. V lost 0 bases to trimming and J lost 12 bases, with 14 bases between them. The germline gives CDR1 LNHNV, CDR2 YYDKDF (reference sequence). The CDR3 DNA is TGTGCCACCAGCAGAGAACCGACAGGCTTGGAACTGTTTTTT. This encodes CATSREPTGLELFF.

J is TRBJ1-2 and V is TRBV9; D is possibly TRBD1 (6 bases). Germline V CDR1 and CDR2: SGDLS, YYNGEE. This CDR3 has 16 amino acids. V was clipped by 4 bases and J by 4 bases, with 20 bases between them. The CDR3 DNA reads TGTGCCAGCAGCAGGGCCACAGGGAACGGGATCTATGGCTACACCTTC. This gives the protein CASSRATGNGIYGYTF.

V usage is TRBV23-1 and J usage is TRBJ2-7; D gene uncertain. TRBV23-1 is marked as an open reading frame, function uncertain. Trimming left V 3 bases short and J 2 bases short, with 11 bases between. The CDR3 runs to 14 residues. The CDR3 nucleotides read TGCGCCAGCAGTCAGGTTACAGACCCCTACGAGCAGTACTTC. Residues: CASSQVTDPYEQYF.